These T cell receptor beta chains were read from a single sample in a study of T cell changes during pregnancy in multiple sclerosis. The table came from immunoSEQ multiplex PCR; TCRdb's copy has only in-frame clones and leaves some out. The sample carries about 36,000 clones, 88% recorded once. The sequencing here drew on CD4+ T cells from peripheral blood mononuclear cells, taken in the first trimester of pregnancy. These receptors came from a female donor with multiple sclerosis, enrolled in a pregnancy study. The CDR3 runs from the conserved cysteine through the conserved F or W. D genes are given only for firm matches. Size values are once, few and many counts, or a class for expanded clones, and some rows have none.

V gene: TRBV7-9
D gene: TRBD1
clone size: once
J gene: TRBJ2-1
CDR3 DNA: TGTGCCAGCAGCCCAACCGGGACAGGTAACAATGAGCAGTTCTTC
CDR3 protein: CASSPTGTGNNEQFF

V gene: TRBV5-1
D gene: NA
clone size: NA
J gene: TRBJ1-5
CDR3 DNA: TGCGCCAGCAGCTTGGGACTTGGATCAGATCAGCCCCAGCATTTT
CDR3 protein: CASSLGLGSDQPQHF

V gene: TRBV5-1
D gene: NA
clone size: few
J gene: TRBJ1-6
CDR3 DNA: TGCGCCAGCAGCCGGGTCTCAGTACGGGAATCACCCCTCCACTTT
CDR3 protein: CASSRVSVRESPLHF

V gene: TRBV5-1
D gene: NA
clone size: few
J gene: TRBJ1-1
CDR3 DNA: TGCGCCAGCAGCTTGGTTGGGGGGAGGGTGAACACTGAAGCTTTCTTT
CDR3 protein: CASSLVGGRVNTEAFF

V gene: TRBV6-6
D gene: NA
clone size: NA
J gene: TRBJ1-3
CDR3 DNA: TGTGCCAGCAGTTCGGGGTCTGGAAACACCATATATTTT
CDR3 protein: CASSSGSGNTIYF

V gene: TRBV28
D gene: TRBD1
clone size: NA
J gene: TRBJ1-5
CDR3 DNA: TGTGCCAGCAGTTCAAGCGTGGGGACAGGGGGCTATCAGCCCCAGCATTTT
CDR3 protein: CASSSSVGTGGYQPQHF

V gene: TRBV5-4
D gene: TRBD2
clone size: once
J gene: TRBJ2-7
CDR3 DNA: TGTGCCAGCAAAAAAAGCGGGGGGGCCAGCTCCTACGAGCAGTACTTC
CDR3 protein: CASKKSGGASSYEQYF

V gene: TRBV19
D gene: TRBD1
clone size: NA
J gene: TRBJ1-2
CDR3 DNA: TGTGCCAGTCGAAGACAGGGAGCTAACTATGGCTACACCTTC
CDR3 protein: CASRRQGANYGYTF

V gene: TRBV6-1
D gene: TRBD1
clone size: NA
J gene: TRBJ2-7
CDR3 DNA: TGTGCCAGCGGGGGGGACAGGGGCTACGAGCAGTACTTC
CDR3 protein: CASGGDRGYEQYF

V gene: TRBV5-1
D gene: NA
clone size: NA
J gene: TRBJ2-5
CDR3 DNA: TGCGCCAGCAGCATGAACCCCTCGGGGACCCAGTACTTC
CDR3 protein: CASSMNPSGTQYF

V gene: TRBV5-4
D gene: TRBD2
clone size: NA
J gene: TRBJ2-7
CDR3 DNA: TGTGCCAGCAGCCGAGAAGGGACTAGCGGATACGAGCAGTACTTC
CDR3 protein: CASSREGTSGYEQYF

V gene: TRBV9
D gene: NA
clone size: few
J gene: TRBJ1-2
CDR3 DNA: TGTGCCAGCAGCGTGGCCGCACAGGGCCCTAACTATGGCTACACCTTC
CDR3 protein: CASSVAAQGPNYGYTF

V gene: TRBV7-9
D gene: TRBD1
clone size: few
J gene: TRBJ1-2
CDR3 DNA: TGTGCCAGCAGCCCTAGGACAGGGGCGTATGGCTACACCTTC
CDR3 protein: CASSPRTGAYGYTF

V gene: TRBV7-2
D gene: NA
clone size: NA
J gene: TRBJ2-3
CDR3 DNA: TGTGCCAGCAGCTTCTACACAGATACGCAGTATTTT
CDR3 protein: CASSFYTDTQYF

V gene: TRBV19
D gene: NA
clone size: NA
J gene: TRBJ1-5
CDR3 DNA: TGTGCCAGTAGTATTAACCCCACGCAGAACCTTAACAATCAGCCCCAGCATTTT
CDR3 protein: CASSINPTQNLNNQPQHF

V gene: TRBV15
D gene: NA
clone size: NA
J gene: TRBJ1-5
CDR3 DNA: TGTGCCACCAGCAGAGAATTAATCGGGAAGAATCAGCCCCAGCATTTT
CDR3 protein: CATSRELIGKNQPQHF

V gene: TRBV7-2
D gene: NA
clone size: NA
J gene: TRBJ2-7
CDR3 DNA: TGTGCCAGCAGCTTAGCGGCTAGAAACTACGAGCAGTACTTC
CDR3 protein: CASSLAARNYEQYF

V gene: TRBV6-1
D gene: TRBD2
clone size: NA
J gene: TRBJ2-4
CDR3 DNA: TGTGCCAGCAGTGAAGTTCTTAGGGCAACTTTAGCGGGAGGGCCGTTGTACTTC
CDR3 protein: CASSEVLRATLAGGPLYF

V gene: TRBV6-1
D gene: TRBD2
clone size: NA
J gene: TRBJ2-1
CDR3 DNA: TGTGCCAGCAGTGCACTAGCGGGAAACAATGAGCAGTTCTTC
CDR3 protein: CASSALAGNNEQFF

V gene: TRBV7-6
D gene: NA
clone size: NA
J gene: TRBJ2-3
CDR3 DNA: TGTGCCAGCAGCTTAGGGGCCGGAACAAGCACAGATACGCAGTATTTT
CDR3 protein: CASSLGAGTSTDTQYF

V gene: TRBV19
D gene: NA
clone size: once
J gene: TRBJ2-2
CDR3 DNA: TGTGCCAGTAGTATCCAGGGGTACACCGGGGAGCTGTTTTTT
CDR3 protein: CASSIQGYTGELFF

V gene: TRBV5-1
D gene: TRBD1
clone size: NA
J gene: TRBJ1-4
CDR3 DNA: TGCGCCAGCAGCTTGGGGGGACAGGGTAATGAAAAACTGTTTTTT
CDR3 protein: CASSLGGQGNEKLFF

V gene: TRBV29-1
D gene: TRBD2
clone size: once
J gene: TRBJ2-3
CDR3 DNA: TGCAGCGTTGCCCTTTTTCGGACTAGCGGGAGCACAGATACGCAGTATTTT
CDR3 protein: CSVALFRTSGSTDTQYF

V gene: TRBV28
D gene: TRBD2
clone size: NA
J gene: TRBJ2-5
CDR3 DNA: TGTGCCAGCCGCTTCGCGACTAGCGGAGTTCAAGAGACCCAGTACTTC
CDR3 protein: CASRFATSGVQETQYF

V gene: TRBV5-6
D gene: NA
clone size: NA
J gene: TRBJ2-7
CDR3 DNA: TGTGCCAGCAGCTTGGTTAGGGGTACAAGGACCTACGAGCAGTACTTC
CDR3 protein: CASSLVRGTRTYEQYF

V gene: TRBV18
D gene: TRBD1
clone size: once
J gene: TRBJ1-3
CDR3 DNA: TGTGCCAGCTCACCAGACAGGGGATGGTATTTT
CDR3 protein: CASSPDRGWYF

V gene: TRBV7-3
D gene: TRBD2
clone size: NA
J gene: TRBJ2-2
CDR3 DNA: TGTGCCAGCAGCAGGGGACTAGCGGGGGCCACCACCGGGGAGCTGTTTTTT
CDR3 protein: CASSRGLAGATTGELFF

V gene: TRBV7-9
D gene: TRBD1
clone size: NA
J gene: TRBJ1-4
CDR3 DNA: TGTGCCAGCAGCTTAGCCATGACAGGGCCGAATGAAAAACTGTTTTTT
CDR3 protein: CASSLAMTGPNEKLFF

V gene: TRBV28
D gene: TRBD1
clone size: once
J gene: TRBJ2-1
CDR3 DNA: TGTGCCAGCAGTCGGACAGGAGCATACAATGAGCAGTTCTTC
CDR3 protein: CASSRTGAYNEQFF

V gene: TRBV29-1
D gene: TRBD2
clone size: NA
J gene: TRBJ2-6
CDR3 DNA: TGCAGCACCTGGGGGGGACCTGGGGCCAACGTCCTGACTTTC
CDR3 protein: CSTWGGPGANVLTF

V gene: TRBV7-9
D gene: NA
clone size: NA
J gene: TRBJ1-1
CDR3 DNA: TGTGCCAGCAGCTTAGAACGGGACACTGAAGCTTTCTTT
CDR3 protein: CASSLERDTEAFF

V gene: TRBV15
D gene: NA
clone size: NA
J gene: TRBJ1-1
CDR3 DNA: TGTGCCACCAGTACTGTCGGGACTCCAGCTTTCTTT
CDR3 protein: CATSTVGTPAFF

V gene: TRBV7-9
D gene: TRBD1
clone size: NA
J gene: TRBJ1-2
CDR3 DNA: TGTGCCAGCAGCAGTGGGGGGACAGTCTACACCTTC
CDR3 protein: CASSSGGTVYTF

V gene: TRBV5-1
D gene: TRBD1
clone size: NA
J gene: TRBJ2-5
CDR3 DNA: TGCGCCAGCAGCAGATGGGACAGGGGAAAGACCCAGTACTTC
CDR3 protein: CASSRWDRGKTQYF

V gene: TRBV18
D gene: NA
clone size: NA
J gene: TRBJ2-3
CDR3 DNA: TGTGCCAGCTCACAGGGGCCAGATACGCAGTATTTT
CDR3 protein: CASSQGPDTQYF

V gene: TRBV19
D gene: TRBD1
clone size: NA
J gene: TRBJ2-7
CDR3 DNA: TGTGCCAGTAGTGCACAACCCGGGACAGTCTACGAGCAGTACTTC
CDR3 protein: CASSAQPGTVYEQYF

V gene: TRBV30
D gene: NA
clone size: NA
J gene: TRBJ2-7
CDR3 DNA: TGTGCCTGGCAGTTAAGCTCCTACGAGCAGTACTTC
CDR3 protein: CAWQLSSYEQYF

V gene: TRBV5-4
D gene: NA
clone size: medium-sized
J gene: TRBJ1-1
CDR3 DNA: TGTGCCAGCAGCTTTACGTCAGGGAACACTGAAGCTTTCTTT
CDR3 protein: CASSFTSGNTEAFF

V gene: TRBV27
D gene: TRBD2
clone size: few
J gene: TRBJ2-7
CDR3 DNA: TGTGCCAGCAGTCCCTCGACCGGGAGGGTAGTCTCCTACGAGCAGTACTTC
CDR3 protein: CASSPSTGRVVSYEQYF